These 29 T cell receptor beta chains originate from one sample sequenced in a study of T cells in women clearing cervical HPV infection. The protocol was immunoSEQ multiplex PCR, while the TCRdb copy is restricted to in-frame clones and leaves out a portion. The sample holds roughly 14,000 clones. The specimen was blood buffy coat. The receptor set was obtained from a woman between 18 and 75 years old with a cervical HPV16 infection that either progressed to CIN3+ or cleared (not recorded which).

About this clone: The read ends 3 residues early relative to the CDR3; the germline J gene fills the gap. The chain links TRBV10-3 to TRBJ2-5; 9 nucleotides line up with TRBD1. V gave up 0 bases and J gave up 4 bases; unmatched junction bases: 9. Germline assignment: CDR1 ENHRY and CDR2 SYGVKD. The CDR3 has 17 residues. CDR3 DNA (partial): TGTGCCATCAGTGAGTCCTGGGGACAGGGCGAGGGAGAGACC. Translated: CAISESWGQGEGET. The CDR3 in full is CAISESWGQGEGETQYF.

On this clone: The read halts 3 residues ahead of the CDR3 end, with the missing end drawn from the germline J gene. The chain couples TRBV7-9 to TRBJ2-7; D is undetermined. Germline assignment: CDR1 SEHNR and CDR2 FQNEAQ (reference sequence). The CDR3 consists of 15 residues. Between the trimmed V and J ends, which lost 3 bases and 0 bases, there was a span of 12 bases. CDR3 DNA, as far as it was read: TGTGCCAGCAGCTTCGATGGCCGAGGCTCCTACGAG. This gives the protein CASSFDGRGSYE. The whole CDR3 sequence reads CASSFDGRGSYEQYF.

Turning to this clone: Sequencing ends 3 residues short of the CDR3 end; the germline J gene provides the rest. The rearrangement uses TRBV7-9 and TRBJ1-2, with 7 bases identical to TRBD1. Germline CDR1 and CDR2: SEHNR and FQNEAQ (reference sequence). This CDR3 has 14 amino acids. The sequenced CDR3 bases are TGTGCCAGCAGCTTACGACAGGGTACGGATACC. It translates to CASSLRQGTDT. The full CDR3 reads CASSLRQGTDTYTF.

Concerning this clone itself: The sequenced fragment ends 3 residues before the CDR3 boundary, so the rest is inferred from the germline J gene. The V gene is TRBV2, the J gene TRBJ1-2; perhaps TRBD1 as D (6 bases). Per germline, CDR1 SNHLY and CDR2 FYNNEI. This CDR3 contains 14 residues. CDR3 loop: CASSFRDTRFGYTF. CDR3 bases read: TGTGCCAGCAGTTTCCGGGACACCCGCTTCGGC.

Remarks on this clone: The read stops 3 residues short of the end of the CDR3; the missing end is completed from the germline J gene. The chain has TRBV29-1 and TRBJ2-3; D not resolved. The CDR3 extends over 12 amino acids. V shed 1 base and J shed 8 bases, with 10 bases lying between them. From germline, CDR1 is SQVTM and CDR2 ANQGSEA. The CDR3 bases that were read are TGCAGCGTTGAAGGCGCCTCTGGTACG. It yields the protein CSVEGASGT. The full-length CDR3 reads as CSVEGASGTQYF.

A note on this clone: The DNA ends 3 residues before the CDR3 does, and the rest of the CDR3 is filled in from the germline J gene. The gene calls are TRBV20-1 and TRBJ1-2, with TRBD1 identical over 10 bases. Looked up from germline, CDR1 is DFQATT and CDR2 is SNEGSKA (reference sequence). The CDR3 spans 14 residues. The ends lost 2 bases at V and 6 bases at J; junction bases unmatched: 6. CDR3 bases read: TGCAGTGCTAGATCCCTGACAGGGGGCGATGGC. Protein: CSARSLTGGDG. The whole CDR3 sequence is CSARSLTGGDGYTF.

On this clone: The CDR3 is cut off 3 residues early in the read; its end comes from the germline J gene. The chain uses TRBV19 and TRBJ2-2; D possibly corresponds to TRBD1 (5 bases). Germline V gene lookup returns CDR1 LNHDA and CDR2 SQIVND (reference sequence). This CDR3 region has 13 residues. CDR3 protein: CASSISGANVLFF. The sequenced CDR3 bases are TGTGCCAGTAGTATCTCTGGGGCCAACGTG.

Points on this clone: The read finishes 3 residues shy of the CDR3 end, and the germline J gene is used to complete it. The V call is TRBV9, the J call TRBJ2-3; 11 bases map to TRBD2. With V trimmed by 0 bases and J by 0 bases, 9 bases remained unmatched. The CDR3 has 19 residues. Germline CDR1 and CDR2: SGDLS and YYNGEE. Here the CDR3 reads CASSVDTGTSGPSTDTQYF. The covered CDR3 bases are TGTGCCAGCAGCGTAGACACCGGGACTAGCGGCCCTAGCACAGATACG.

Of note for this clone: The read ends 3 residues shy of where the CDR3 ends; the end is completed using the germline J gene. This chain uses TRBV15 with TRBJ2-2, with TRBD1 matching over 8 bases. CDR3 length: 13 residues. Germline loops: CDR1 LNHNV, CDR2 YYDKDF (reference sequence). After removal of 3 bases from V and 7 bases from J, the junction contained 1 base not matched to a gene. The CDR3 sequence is CATSRTGDGELFF. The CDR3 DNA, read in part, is TGTGCCACCAGCAGGACAGGGGACGGGGAG.

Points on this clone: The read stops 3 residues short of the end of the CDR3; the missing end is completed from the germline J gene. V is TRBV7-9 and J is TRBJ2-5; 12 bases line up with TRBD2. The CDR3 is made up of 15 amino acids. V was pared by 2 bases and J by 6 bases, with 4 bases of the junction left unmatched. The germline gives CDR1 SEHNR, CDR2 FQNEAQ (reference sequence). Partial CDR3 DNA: TGTGCCAGCAGCTTACTAGCGGGGGGGGTTAAGACC. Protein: CASSLLAGGVKT. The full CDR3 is CASSLLAGGVKTQYF.

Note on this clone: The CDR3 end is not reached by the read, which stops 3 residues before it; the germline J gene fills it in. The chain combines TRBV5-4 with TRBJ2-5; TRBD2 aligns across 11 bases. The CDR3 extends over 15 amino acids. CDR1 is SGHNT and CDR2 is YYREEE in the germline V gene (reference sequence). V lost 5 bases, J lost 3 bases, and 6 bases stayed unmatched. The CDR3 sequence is CASSPTTSGEETQYF. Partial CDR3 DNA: TGTGCCAGCAGTCCTACGACTAGCGGGGAAGAGACC. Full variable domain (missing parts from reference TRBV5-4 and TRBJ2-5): ETGVTQSPTHLIKTRGQQVTLRCSSQSGHNTVSWYQQALGQGPQFIFQYYREEENGRGNFPPRFSGLQFPNYSSELNVNALELDDSALYLCASSPTTSGEETQYFGPGTRLLVL.

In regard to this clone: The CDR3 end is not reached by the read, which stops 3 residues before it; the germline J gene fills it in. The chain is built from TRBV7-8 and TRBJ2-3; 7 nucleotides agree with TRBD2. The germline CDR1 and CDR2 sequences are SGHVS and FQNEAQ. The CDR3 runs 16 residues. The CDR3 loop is CASSSPRTRVGETQYF. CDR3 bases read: TGTGCCAGCAGCTCGCCTCGGACTAGGGTCGGAGAGACG.

The covered CDR3 bases are TGCAGTGCTCATGCCCCCCCCGGGACAGGGGGCCCTGGGGCCAACGTC. This encodes CSAHAPPGTGGPGANV. The CDR3 in full is CSAHAPPGTGGPGANVLTF. This chain links TRBV20-1 with TRBJ2-6, with 12 bases lining up with TRBD1. Coverage ceases 3 residues before the CDR3 finishes, and the germline J gene fills in the end. J lost 2 bases, V lost 5 bases, and 13 bases had no gene match. The CDR3 extends over 19 amino acids. The V gene's germline CDR1 is DFQATT and CDR2 SNEGSKA (reference sequence).

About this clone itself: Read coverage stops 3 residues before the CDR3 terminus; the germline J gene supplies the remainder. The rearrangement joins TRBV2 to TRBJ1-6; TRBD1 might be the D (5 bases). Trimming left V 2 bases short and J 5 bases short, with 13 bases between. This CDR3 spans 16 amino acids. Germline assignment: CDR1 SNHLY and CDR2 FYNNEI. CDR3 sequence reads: CASSERGGRDNSPLHF. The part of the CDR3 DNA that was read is TGTGCCAGCAGTGAACGGGGGGGAAGGGATAATTCACCC.

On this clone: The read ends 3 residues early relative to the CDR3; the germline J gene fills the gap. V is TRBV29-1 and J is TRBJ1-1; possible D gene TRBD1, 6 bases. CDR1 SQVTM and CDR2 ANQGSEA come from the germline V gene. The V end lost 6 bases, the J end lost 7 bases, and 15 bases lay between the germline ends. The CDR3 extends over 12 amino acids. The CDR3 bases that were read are TGCAGCGTCGTAACAGGGAGTTATGAA. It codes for CSVVTGSYE. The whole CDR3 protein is CSVVTGSYEAFF.

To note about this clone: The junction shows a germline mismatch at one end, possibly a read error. CDR3 DNA, as far as it was read: TGTACCAGTAGTATAGCATCCGGGGACGAG. The encoded protein is CTSSIASGDE. The whole CDR3 region reads CTSSIASGDEQYF. The chain has TRBV19 and TRBJ2-7; tentative D call: TRBD2 (5 bases). The read comes to an end 3 residues before the CDR3 does, leaving the germline J gene to fill in the end. This CDR3 has 13 residues. Germline lookup yields CDR1 LNHDA and CDR2 SQIVND (reference sequence).

The sequenced part of the CDR3 DNA is TGTGCCAGTGGACCCCGGGGCCCCTCAGCACTAGCCAAAAACATT. Translating gives CASGPRGPSALAKNI. The entire CDR3 protein is CASGPRGPSALAKNIAFF. The chain carries TRBV19 and TRBJ1-1; maybe TRBD1 (5 bases). The CDR3 end falls 3 residues outside the read, so it is completed with the germline J gene. CDR3 length: 18 amino acids. CDR1 is LNHDA, CDR2 SQIVND, per germline (reference sequence).

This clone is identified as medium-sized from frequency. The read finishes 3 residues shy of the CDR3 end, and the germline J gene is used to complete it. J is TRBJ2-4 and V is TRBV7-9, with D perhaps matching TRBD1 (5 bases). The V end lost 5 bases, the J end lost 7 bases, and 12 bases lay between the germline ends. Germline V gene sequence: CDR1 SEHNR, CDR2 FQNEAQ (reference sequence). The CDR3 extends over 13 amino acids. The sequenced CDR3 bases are TGTGCCAGCAGCCCTGGGGCGTCCAACATT. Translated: CASSPGASNI. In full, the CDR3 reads CASSPGASNIQYF. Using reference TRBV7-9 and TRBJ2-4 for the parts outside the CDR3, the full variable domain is DTGVSQNPRHKITKRGQNVTFRCDPISEHNRLYWYRQTLGQGPEFLTYFQNEAQLEKSRLLSDRFSAERPKGSFSTLEIQRTEQGDSAMYLCASSPGASNIQYFGAGTRLSVL.

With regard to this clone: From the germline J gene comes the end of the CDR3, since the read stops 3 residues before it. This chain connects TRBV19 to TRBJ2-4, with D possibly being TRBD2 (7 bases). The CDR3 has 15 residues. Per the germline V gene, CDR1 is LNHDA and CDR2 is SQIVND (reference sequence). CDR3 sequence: CASSIDQSGGYGQYF. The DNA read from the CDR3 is TGTGCCAGTAGTATAGATCAATCGGGGGGCTATGGT.

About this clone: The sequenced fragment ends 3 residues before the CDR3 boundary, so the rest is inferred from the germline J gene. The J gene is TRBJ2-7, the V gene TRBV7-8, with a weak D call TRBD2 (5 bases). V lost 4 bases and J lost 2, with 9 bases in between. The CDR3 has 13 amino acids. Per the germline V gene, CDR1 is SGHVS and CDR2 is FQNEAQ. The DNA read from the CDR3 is TGTGCCAGCAGCTGGACTGGAGCCTACGAG. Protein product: CASSWTGAYE. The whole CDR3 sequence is CASSWTGAYEQYF.

The CDR3 here is CASSFGGTWNTEAFF. The DNA read from the CDR3 is TGCGCCAGCAGCTTCGGGGGGACGTGGAACACTGAA. The gene calls are TRBV5-1 and TRBJ1-1; TRBD1 is a possible D gene (5 bases). The read ends 3 residues early relative to the CDR3; the germline J gene fills the gap. CDR3 length: 15 residues. Germline CDR1 reads SGHRS; CDR2 reads YFSETQ. The ends were cut back, 2 bases at V and 1 base at J, with 12 bases in the middle. The whole variable domain, filled in from reference TRBV5-1 and TRBJ1-1, reads KAGVTQTPRYLIKTRGQQVTLSCSPISGHRSVSWYQQTPGQGLQFLFEYFSETQRNKGNFPGRFSGRQFSNSRSEMNVSTLELGDSALYLCASSFGGTWNTEAFFGQGTRLTVV.

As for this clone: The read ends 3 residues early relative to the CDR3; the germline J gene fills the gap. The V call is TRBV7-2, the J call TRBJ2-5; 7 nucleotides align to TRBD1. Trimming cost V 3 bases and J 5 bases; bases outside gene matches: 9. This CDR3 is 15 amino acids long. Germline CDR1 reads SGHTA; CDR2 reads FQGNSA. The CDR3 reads CASSFRQGGSETQYF. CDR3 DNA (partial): TGTGCCAGCAGCTTCAGACAGGGTGGAAGTGAGACC.

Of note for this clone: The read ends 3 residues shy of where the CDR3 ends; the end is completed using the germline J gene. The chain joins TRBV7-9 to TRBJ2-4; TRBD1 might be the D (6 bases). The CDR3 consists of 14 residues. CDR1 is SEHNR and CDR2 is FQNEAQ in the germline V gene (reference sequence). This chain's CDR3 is CASSLGTATYGQYF. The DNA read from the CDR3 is TGTGCCAGCAGCTTAGGGACAGCCACCTATGGT.

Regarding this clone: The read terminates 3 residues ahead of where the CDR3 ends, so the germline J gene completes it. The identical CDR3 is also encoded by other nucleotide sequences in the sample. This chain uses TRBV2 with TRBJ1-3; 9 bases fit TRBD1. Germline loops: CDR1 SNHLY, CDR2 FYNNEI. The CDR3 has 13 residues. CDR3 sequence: CASSEMDRGQIYF. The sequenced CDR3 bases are TGTGCCAGCAGTGAAATGGACAGGGGACAG.

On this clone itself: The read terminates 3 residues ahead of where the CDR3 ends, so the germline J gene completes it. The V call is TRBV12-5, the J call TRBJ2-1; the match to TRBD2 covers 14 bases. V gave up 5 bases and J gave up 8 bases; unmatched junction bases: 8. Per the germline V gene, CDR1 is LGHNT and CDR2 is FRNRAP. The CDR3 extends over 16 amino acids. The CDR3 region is CASGVGLAGDVDEQFF. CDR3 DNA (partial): TGTGCTAGTGGTGTGGGACTAGCGGGAGATGTGGATGAG.

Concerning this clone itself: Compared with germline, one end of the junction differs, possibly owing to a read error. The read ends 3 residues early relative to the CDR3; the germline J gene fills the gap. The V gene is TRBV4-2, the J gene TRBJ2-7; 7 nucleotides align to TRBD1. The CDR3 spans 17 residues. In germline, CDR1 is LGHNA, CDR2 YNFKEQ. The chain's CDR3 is CASSQHQIRQGDYEQYF. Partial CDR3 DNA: TGCGCCAGCAGCCAACACCAGATCCGACAGGGAGACTACGAG.

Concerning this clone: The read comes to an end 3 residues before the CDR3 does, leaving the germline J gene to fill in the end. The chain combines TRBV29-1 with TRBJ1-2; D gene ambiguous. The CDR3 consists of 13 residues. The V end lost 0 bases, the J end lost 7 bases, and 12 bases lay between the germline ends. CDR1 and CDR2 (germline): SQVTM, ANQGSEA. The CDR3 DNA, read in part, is TGCAGCGTTGAAGATCATTCCCAGAGTGGC. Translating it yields CSVEDHSQSG. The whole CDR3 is CSVEDHSQSGYTF. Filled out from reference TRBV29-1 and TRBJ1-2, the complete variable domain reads SAVISQKPSRDICQRGTSLTIQCQVDSQVTMMFWYRQQPGQSLTLIATANQGSEATYESGFVIDKFPISRPNLTFSTLTVSNMSPEDSSIYLCSVEDHSQSGYTFGSGTRLTVV.

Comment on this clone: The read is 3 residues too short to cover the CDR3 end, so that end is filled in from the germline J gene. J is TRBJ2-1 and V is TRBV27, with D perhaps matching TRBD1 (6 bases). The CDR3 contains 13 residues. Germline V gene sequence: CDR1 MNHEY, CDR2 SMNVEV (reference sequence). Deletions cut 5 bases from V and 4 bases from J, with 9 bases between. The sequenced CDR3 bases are TGTGCCAGCAGTGGGACAATATACAATGAG. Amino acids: CASSGTIYNE. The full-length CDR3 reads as CASSGTIYNEQFF.

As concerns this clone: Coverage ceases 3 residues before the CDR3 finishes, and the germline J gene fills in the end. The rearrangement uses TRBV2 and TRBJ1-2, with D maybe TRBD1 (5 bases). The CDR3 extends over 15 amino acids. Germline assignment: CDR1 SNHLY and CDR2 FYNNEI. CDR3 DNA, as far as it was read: TGTGCCAGCAGTGTCGTCCGGGACTCGACAGATACC. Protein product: CASSVVRDSTDT. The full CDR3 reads CASSVVRDSTDTYTF. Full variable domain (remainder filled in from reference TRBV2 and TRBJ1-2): EPEVTQTPSHQVTQMGQEVILRCVPISNHLYFYWYRQILGQKVEFLVSFYNNEISEKSEIFDDQFSVERPDGSNFTLKIRSTKLEDSAMYFCASSVVRDSTDTYTFGSGTRLTVV.